The T cell receptor (beta chain) described here comes from a study of Ad26.COV2.S vaccination and SARS-CoV-2 variants (dated by TCRdb to about 2021). Notes on the research overall: Donors in the vaccine arm were drawn from COV1001, a multicentre, randomized, double-blind, placebo-controlled phase I-IIa trial testing Ad26.COV2.S in healthy adults. Ad26.COV2.S was given intramuscularly at 5x10^10 or 1x10^11 viral particles, as a single shot or as two shots 56 days apart. TCRbeta repertoire sequencing served as the tool for gauging how specific and how broad the SARS-CoV-2-reactive T cell receptors were following Ad26.COV2.S vaccination. The TCR-sequenced set comprised about 32 samples: some 20 Ad26.COV2.S vaccine recipients, 5 placebo recipients and 8 SARS-CoV-2 convalescent individuals. Trial participants were randomized into five groups of five: low-dose or high-dose Ad26.COV2.S given once or twice, or placebo on both occasions. Blinding of investigators to trial group allocation was maintained during experiments and outcome assessment. What the study reported, not specific to this receptor: Spike-specific TCR breadth was higher in Ad26.COV2.S recipients than in placebo recipients (P = 0.0014). The authors noted that total T cell responses may have been underestimated by the TCR breadth and depth analyses. Substantial breadth of spike-specific CD8+ and CD4+ T cell responses was reported after vaccination. Vaccine and placebo recipients had similar non-spike TCR breadth, a finding consistent with the vaccine containing only spike. The study was not powered to compare responses between vaccine doses or regimens.

Concerning this clone itself: No cognate antigen has been identified for it. Base quality data are lacking; no much larger clone is found one base away.

V sheds 2 bases and J sheds 6 bases, leaving 19 bases between their ends. Taken from cysteine to phenylalanine, the CDR3 has 16 residues. Kept here is only the CDR3 DNA, which spans 48 bases and is read in frame from base 1. In the germline V gene (reference sequence), CDR1 corresponds to LGHDT and CDR2 to YNNKEL. The immunoSEQ Assay was the method used to sequence TCRbeta CDR3 regions. After extraction, genomic DNA underwent amplification by bias-controlled multiplex PCR, followed by high-throughput sequencing. The original methods were these. To quantify the absolute abundance of every unique TCRbeta CDR3 region, sequences were collapsed and filtered. Usable DNA was measured by amplifying reference genes present in all nucleated cells, and TCRbeta template counts were normalized to that usable DNA to estimate T cell fraction. Repertoire TCRs were annotated as SARS-CoV-2-specific when V gene, CDR3 amino acid sequence and J gene were exactly matched to a known reactive TCR set. The reference SARS-CoV-2 TCR set was derived from MIRA and filtered for enrichment in COVID-19-positive ImmuneCODE repertoires, a step that removed public or cross-reactive TCRs. Using the MIRA antigens, annotated TCRs were further analysed by specific ORF or by position within an ORF. Breadth was defined as annotated unique rearrangements over total unique productive rearrangements; depth was the summed frequency of those rearrangements. Two-sided Wilcoxon rank-sum tests were applied when comparing TCR breadth between groups. TCRdb retrieved this table from immuneACCESS and kept in-frame rearrangements only. Not all clones are present; in checked studies, unresolved V genes account for under half, and no reason is known for the remainder. D and trimming come from the DNA, and the V and J calls and clone size come from that table. For this sample the table gives around 320,000 clones, of which about 86% were detected only once. The ten largest make up roughly 1.9% of the sample.

The meaning of the sample's treatment or condition label: around 19 received Ad26.COV2.S at low or high dose, single or two shots; 5 received placebo; per-sample allocation not given. Repertoires of vaccine and placebo recipients were sequenced from samples taken on day 63 after the first injection. Between 29 July and 7 August 2020, Cohort 1b enrolled around 25 adults aged 18-55 years at one site in Boston, USA. Ad26.COV2.S was a replication-incompetent adenovirus type 26 vector expressing a prefusion-stabilized SARS-CoV-2 spike protein from the original Wuhan strain. Recombination connected TRBV3-1 (or the pseudogene TRBV3-2) to TRBJ1-1; D gene: possibly TRBD1, on 5 matching bases. The source is a person between 18 and 65 years old who received the Ad26.COV2.S COVID-19 vaccine or a placebo. The sequences come from peripheral blood, collected in a trial of Ad26.COV2.S vaccine versus placebo. This receptor has the CDR3 CASSQQAFWGGAEAFF. The DNA sequence is as follows: TGTGCCAGCAGCCAACAAGCCTTCTGGGGGGGAGCTGAAGCTTTCTTT.